The rows below give T cell receptor beta chains drawn from one sample of a study of blood T cell repertoires in COVID-19. Produced via immunoSEQ multiplex PCR; TCRdb's table is partial and in-frame only. The sample has tens of thousands of clones; approximately 67% are singletons. Sequencing input: peripheral blood. These receptors were collected from a human donor in a cohort sampled during active COVID-19. CDR3s include the opening cysteine and the closing phenylalanine or tryptophan. Fields, in order: clone size, D gene, J gene, V gene, CDR3 protein, CDR3 DNA. D genes are given only for firm matches. Some rows mark clone size as missing; the rest say once, few, many or name a class of expanded clone.

-,-,TRBJ1-1,TRBV7-9,CASSPARLGQGNTEAFF,TGTGCCAGCAGCCCTGCCCGCCTCGGGCAGGGGAACACTGAAGCTTTCTTT
-,TRBD1,TRBJ1-5,TRBV28,CASSATGGNQPQHF,TGTGCCAGCAGTGCGACAGGGGGCAATCAGCCCCAGCATTTT
-,-,TRBJ2-7,TRBV4-1,CASSPRGRNSYEQYF,TGCGCCAGCAGCCCTCGAGGGCGTAACTCCTACGAGCAGTACTTC
-,-,TRBJ1-6,TRBV6-4,CASSDPARGTLHF,TGTGCCAGCAGTGACCCGGCAAGGGGGACCCTCCACTTT
-,TRBD2,TRBJ2-4,TRBV3-1/TRBV3-2,CASSQFLAGGGNIQYF,TGTGCCAGCAGCCAATTTTTAGCGGGAGGGGGAAACATTCAGTACTTC
-,-,TRBJ2-3,TRBV10-2,CASSRTSTDTQYF,TGCGCCAGCTCCCGGACTAGCACAGATACGCAGTATTTT
-,-,TRBJ2-7,TRBV6-5,CASSDRYSLEQYF,TGTGCCAGCAGCGATCGGTATTCCTTGGAGCAGTACTTC
-,-,TRBJ2-1,TRBV7-9,CASSSGLYNEQFF,TGTGCCAGCAGCTCCGGACTATACAATGAGCAGTTCTTC
-,-,TRBJ1-6,TRBV18,CASSSTGWDSPLHF,TGTGCCAGCTCAAGCACAGGGTGGGATTCACCCCTCCACTTT
-,TRBD1,TRBJ2-5,TRBV7-3,CASSPWTGQETQYF,TGTGCCAGCAGCCCCTGGACAGGGCAAGAGACCCAGTACTTC
-,-,TRBJ2-7,TRBV28,CASRSVAYEQYF,TGTGCCAGCAGGTCGGTAGCTTACGAGCAGTACTTC
-,-,TRBJ1-5,TRBV27,CASSLANSNQPQHF,TGTGCCAGCAGTTTAGCTAATAGCAATCAGCCCCAGCATTTT
many,TRBD1,TRBJ1-2,TRBV4-3,CASSQVWTGDYGYTF,TGCGCCAGCAGCCAAGTCTGGACAGGAGACTATGGCTACACCTTC
-,-,TRBJ1-1,TRBV10-1,CASRSGLKNTEAFF,TGCGCCAGCAGATCGGGACTCAAGAACACTGAAGCTTTCTTT
-,-,TRBJ2-3,TRBV5-5,CASSLSYTQYF,TGTGCCAGCAGCTTGTCCTATACGCAGTATTTT
few,TRBD1,TRBJ1-1,TRBV6-6,CASSLDRVGTEAFF,TGTGCCAGCAGTTTGGACAGGGTGGGCACTGAAGCTTTCTTT
-,-,TRBJ2-5,TRBV9,CASSPTEETQYF,TGTGCCAGCAGCCCGACTGAAGAGACCCAGTACTTC
-,-,TRBJ1-6,TRBV9,CASSVGGGDPLHF,TGTGCCAGCAGCGTAGGGGGGGGTGATCCCCTCCACTTT
-,TRBD1,TRBJ2-3,TRBV6-5,CASRPGQGFTDTQYF,TGTGCCAGCAGGCCGGGACAGGGCTTCACAGATACGCAGTATTTT
-,-,TRBJ1-4,TRBV28,CASGQGSTNEKLFF,TGTGCCAGCGGTCAGGGGTCTACTAATGAAAAACTGTTTTTT
-,-,TRBJ2-4,TRBV2,CASSEGRANIQYF,TGTGCCAGCAGTGAGGGCAGGGCAAACATTCAGTACTTC
-,TRBD2,TRBJ2-7,TRBV5-4,CASSPSGTVSYEQYF,TGTGCCAGCAGTCCTAGCGGGACCGTCTCCTACGAGCAGTACTTC
-,-,TRBJ1-1,TRBV4-3,CASSQGQVTTEAFF,TGCGCCAGCAGCCAAGGACAGGTAACCACTGAAGCTTTCTTT
-,-,TRBJ1-5,TRBV5-1,CASSPGANQPQHF,TGCGCCAGCAGCCCAGGGGCCAATCAGCCCCAGCATTTT
once,TRBD1,TRBJ1-6,TRBV4-3,CASSQSTGGKNSPLHF,TGCGCCAGCAGCCAATCGACAGGGGGAAAAAATTCACCCCTCCACTTT
-,-,TRBJ1-5,TRBV10-3,CAISGESSNQPQHF,TGTGCCATCAGTGGAGAAAGTAGCAATCAGCCCCAGCATTTT